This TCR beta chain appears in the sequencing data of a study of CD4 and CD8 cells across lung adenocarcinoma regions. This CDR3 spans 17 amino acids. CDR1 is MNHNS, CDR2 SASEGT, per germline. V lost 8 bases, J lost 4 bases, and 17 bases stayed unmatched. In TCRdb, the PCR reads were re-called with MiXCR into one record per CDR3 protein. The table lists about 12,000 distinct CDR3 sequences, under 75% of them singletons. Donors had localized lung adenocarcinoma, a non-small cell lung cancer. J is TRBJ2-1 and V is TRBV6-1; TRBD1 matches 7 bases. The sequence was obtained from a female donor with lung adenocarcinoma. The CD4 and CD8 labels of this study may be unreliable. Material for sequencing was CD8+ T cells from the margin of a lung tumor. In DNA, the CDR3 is TGTGCCAGCCAGAACCACAGGGGAACCTACGCATACAATGAGCAGTTCTTC. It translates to CASQNHRGTYAYNEQFF.